These 23 T cell receptor beta chains share one sample of origin, sequenced in a study of T cells after yellow fever vaccination. TCRdb re-analysed the 5' RACE reads in MiXCR, keeping a single row per CDR3 protein. The table lists a few hundred thousand distinct CDR3 sequences, about 7% of them singletons. The sequencing here drew on CD4+ T cells sorted from PBMCs, taken 15 days after the yellow fever booster vaccination. Receptors were obtained from a young man who received the YFV17D yellow fever vaccine.

This clonotype was seen a few times. V is TRBV6-6 and J is TRBJ1-3; 9 bases line up with TRBD1. After removal of 10 bases from V and 2 bases from J, the junction contained 0 bases not matched to a gene. CDR3 size: 12 residues. In germline, CDR1 is MNHNY, CDR2 SVGAGI (reference sequence). For the CDR3, the DNA is TGTGCCAACAGGGGGCCTGGAAACACCATATATTTT. Protein: CANRGPGNTIYF.

This clonotype was picked up many times. The chain combines TRBV7-9 with TRBJ1-5; D may be TRBD1 (5 bases). Germline V lookup: CDR1 SEHNR, CDR2 FQNEAQ (reference sequence). Trimming stripped 5 bases from V and 3 bases from J, with 11 bases between. The CDR3 is 14 amino acids. CDR3: CASSGQVLNQPQHF. The CDR3 nucleotides read TGTGCCAGCAGCGGACAAGTCCTCAATCAGCCCCAGCATTTT.

This clonotype has a count of ten or more. This chain joins TRBV5-1 and TRBJ1-1; D gene unclear. CDR3 length: 14 amino acids. Germline V gene lookup returns CDR1 SGHRS and CDR2 YFSETQ. V was cut by 4 bases and J by 1 base, with 11 bases left in between. The CDR3 reads CASSAERGNTEAFF. The CDR3 DNA follows: TGCGCCAGCAGCGCAGAAAGAGGGAACACTGAAGCTTTCTTT.

The gene calls are TRBV4-2 and TRBJ1-5; 7 bases match TRBD1. The J segment lost 4 bases and the V segment lost 4 bases, leaving 13 bases of the junction unmatched. This CDR3 has 17 residues. Germline loops: CDR1 LGHNA, CDR2 YNFKEQ. CDR3 nucleotide sequence: TGTGCCAGCAGCCGTGGGAGGGGGCAAGGGGGGAATCAGCCCCAGCATTTT. Amino acids: CASSRGRGQGGNQPQHF.

This clonotype was seen a few times. This chain's CDR3 is CASSEYRGGAEKLFF. The CDR3 bases are TGTGCCAGCAGTGAATATCGGGGTGGGGCTGAAAAACTGTTTTTT. The chain employs TRBV25-1 and TRBJ1-4, with D maybe TRBD1 (5 bases). The CDR3 runs to 15 residues. Trimming removed 0 bases from V and 7 bases from J, with 12 bases in between. Germline CDR1 is MGHDK and CDR2 is SYGVNS.

This clonotype came up many times. Germline is not matched at one junction end, which may reflect a read error. In DNA, the CDR3 is TGCGCCAGCAACCAACCCCCATCCTCCGAGCAGTACTTC. Its protein product is CASNQPPSSEQYF. This chain links TRBV5-1 with TRBJ2-7; the D is unclear. CDR1 is SGHRS, CDR2 YFSETQ, per germline. The CDR3 sequence is 13 residues long.

This clonotype was seen repeatedly, ten times or more. The V and J genes are TRBV20-1 and TRBJ1-1; maybe TRBD1 (6 bases). CDR1 is DFQATT and CDR2 is SNEGSKA in the germline V gene (reference sequence). The CDR3 length is 15 residues. V was shortened by 3 bases and J by 3 bases, with 17 bases between the two germline ends. The CDR3 nucleotides read TGCAGTGCTAGCCGTGGAGGGAGGGGGTACACTGAAGCTTTCTTT. It specifies CSASRGGRGYTEAFF.

This clonotype was detected many times. The chain links TRBV10-3 to TRBJ2-2; D possibly uses TRBD1 or TRBD2 (5 bases each). Germline CDR1 ENHRY, CDR2 SYGVKD. The V gene lost 7 bases and the J gene lost 6 bases, with 15 bases spanning the gap. The CDR3 is made up of 14 amino acids. The CDR3 loop reads CAIKRDGRAGELFF. The CDR3, as DNA: TGTGCCATCAAACGGGACGGAAGGGCCGGGGAGCTGTTTTTT.

This clonotype turned up a few times. The gene calls are TRBV5-1 and TRBJ2-1; D is possibly TRBD1 (5 bases). V was cut by 0 bases and J by 1 base, with 17 bases left in between. The CDR3 spans 18 residues. Per the germline V gene, CDR1 is SGHRS and CDR2 is YFSETQ. The CDR3 loop reads CASSLVPGLSWSYNEQFF. The CDR3 nucleotides are TGCGCCAGCAGCTTGGTTCCAGGGCTTAGTTGGTCCTACAATGAGCAGTTCTTC.

The table lists this clonotype with a count of one. The genes are TRBV5-1 and TRBJ1-1; maybe TRBD1 (5 bases). In germline, CDR1 is SGHRS, CDR2 YFSETQ. V dropped 2 bases and J dropped 9 bases, with 17 bases sitting between them. The CDR3 length is 14 residues. The DNA for the CDR3 is TGCGCCAGCAGCTTATCAAGACAGTCCCTAAAAGCTTTCTTT. This translates into CASSLSRQSLKAFF.

The chain is built from TRBV6-1 and TRBJ2-5; the match to TRBD2 covers 7 bases. This CDR3 region has 15 residues. Germline trimming cut 5 bases from V and 7 bases from J; bases unmatched to any gene: 13. Germline V gene lookup returns CDR1 MNHNS and CDR2 SASEGT. CDR3: CASSPYGEGKGTQYF. CDR3 coding DNA: TGTGCCAGCAGTCCGTACGGGGAGGGAAAGGGGACCCAGTACTTC.

This clonotype was seen a single time. The chain employs TRBV19 and TRBJ2-1; no reliable D call. CDR3 length: 14 amino acids. Germline CDR1 reads LNHDA; CDR2 reads SQIVND (reference sequence). V lost 4 bases and J lost 5, with 12 bases in between. The DNA of the CDR3 is TGTGCCAGTAGTACCACAGTAATTCACAATGAGCAGTTCTTC. It encodes CASSTTVIHNEQFF. The full variable domain, completed using reference TRBV19 and TRBJ2-1, is DGGITQSPKYLFRKEGQNVTLSCEQNLNHDAMYWYRQDPGQGLRLIYYSQIVNDFQKGDIAEGYSVSREKKESFPLTVTSAQKNPTAFYLCASSTTVIHNEQFFGPGTRLTVL.

A note on this clonotype: The junction and the germline gene differ at one end; a read error may be behind it. This chain links TRBV20-1 with TRBJ1-1; 8 bases agree with TRBD1. The germline V gene encodes CDR1 DFQATT and CDR2 SNEGSKA (reference sequence). The CDR3 runs to 13 residues. This chain's CDR3 is CSAATGGMSDAFF. CDR3 in DNA: TGCAGTGCTGCCACAGGGGGTATGTCTGACGCTTTCTTT.

This clonotype was observed a handful of times. This chain links TRBV20-1 with TRBJ2-1; 7 positions agree with TRBD1. Germline loops: CDR1 DFQATT, CDR2 SNEGSKA (reference sequence). CDR3 length: 17 residues. J gave up 0 bases and V 0 bases, and 8 bases lay outside the gene matches. This CDR3 is CSARDRGAGGSYNEQFF. CDR3 nucleotide sequence: TGCAGTGCTAGAGATCGTGGGGCAGGGGGCTCCTACAATGAGCAGTTCTTC.

CDR3 in amino acids: CSASTGVVEKLFF. The CDR3 nucleotides are TGCAGTGCTTCGACAGGGGTGGTTGAAAAACTGTTTTTT. This sequence joins TRBV20-1 and TRBJ1-4; 8 nucleotides line up with TRBD1. This CDR3 has 13 residues. V was clipped by 5 bases and J by 7 bases; unmatched bases: 6. Germline V CDR1 and CDR2: DFQATT, SNEGSKA (reference sequence).

This clonotype was counted at least ten times. Written as DNA, the CDR3 is TGTGCCAGCAGCTGGGGACTCTCCTACGAGCAGTACTTC. Protein: CASSWGLSYEQYF. The chain is built from TRBV11-2 and TRBJ2-7, with D possibly TRBD2 on 6 matching bases. CDR1 is SGHAT and CDR2 is FQNNGV in the germline V gene. The CDR3 covers 13 residues. The ends were cut back, 4 bases at V and 0 bases at J, with 7 bases in the middle.

This clonotype was detected ten times or more. This sequence joins TRBV10-3 and TRBJ2-7; TRBD2 aligns across 8 bases. The germline CDR1 and CDR2 sequences are ENHRY and SYGVKD. With 7 bases clipped from V and 3 bases from J, the junction kept 17 bases outside the gene matches. The CDR3 is made up of 17 amino acids. As DNA, the CDR3 is TGTGCCATCACCGCCGGGGCGGGAGGTACGGGTGGCTACGAGCAGTACTTC. This sequence encodes CAITAGAGGTGGYEQYF.

V is TRBV6-1 and J is TRBJ2-7; 8 bases agree with TRBD1. The CDR3 loop spans 15 amino acids. The germline V gene has CDR1 MNHNS and CDR2 SASEGT. V dropped 7 bases and J dropped 3; count of bases not matched to a gene: 11. The chain's CDR3 is CASTSKAGGGYEQYF. The CDR3, as DNA: TGTGCCAGCACCTCAAAGGCAGGGGGCGGCTACGAGCAGTACTTC.

This clonotype was detected many times. The V call is TRBV27, the J call TRBJ2-7; D may be TRBD1 (6 bases). V was trimmed by 7 bases and J by 2 bases, leaving 15 bases between them. The germline V gene has CDR1 MNHEY and CDR2 SMNVEV (reference sequence). This CDR3 spans 14 amino acids. The CDR3 region has the DNA TGTGCCAGCAAGAGATTAAACAGGGCCTACGAGCAGTACTTC. Protein sequence: CASKRLNRAYEQYF.

The CDR3 loop reads CASSQWDNAEQFF. The DNA for the CDR3 is TGCGCCAGCAGCCAGTGGGACAATGCTGAGCAGTTCTTC. The chain is built from TRBV5-1 and TRBJ2-1; D perhaps matches TRBD1 (6 bases). The germline CDR1 and CDR2 sequences are SGHRS and YFSETQ. Trimming removed 4 bases from V and 9 bases from J, with 14 bases in between. The length of the CDR3 is 13 residues.

This clonotype appeared a few times. V usage is TRBV7-2 and J usage is TRBJ1-2; 12 bases align to TRBD1. CDR3 length equals 17 residues. Germline V gene lookup returns CDR1 SGHTA and CDR2 FQGNSA. V gave up 3 bases and J gave up 8 bases; unmatched junction bases: 13. CDR3 coding DNA: TGTGCCAGCAGCTTGGGGGCCCCGGGACAGGGGGCAGTCGGCTACACCTTC. Its translation: CASSLGAPGQGAVGYTF.

This clonotype appeared a few times. This chain joins TRBV29-1 and TRBJ2-1; 7 nucleotides align to TRBD1. This CDR3 spans 18 amino acids. Germline V gene sequence: CDR1 SQVTM, CDR2 ANQGSEA. With 2 bases clipped from V and 5 bases from J, the junction kept 18 bases outside the gene matches. CDR3 DNA sequence: TGCAGCGTTGAAAGGGGGCTCTTTGGGGAGTGGGCAAACAATGAGCAGTTCTTC. Translation: CSVERGLFGEWANNEQFF.

The table lists this clonotype with many counts. This chain joins TRBV24-1 and TRBJ2-1; the D gene is possibly TRBD1 (6 bases). Per the germline V gene, CDR1 is KGHDR and CDR2 is SFDVKD. Trimming stripped 3 bases from V and 10 bases from J, with 18 bases between. The CDR3 covers 15 residues. This chain's CDR3 is CATSDATGTQGEQFF. Written as DNA, the CDR3 is TGTGCCACCAGTGATGCCACCGGGACACAAGGGGAGCAGTTCTTC.